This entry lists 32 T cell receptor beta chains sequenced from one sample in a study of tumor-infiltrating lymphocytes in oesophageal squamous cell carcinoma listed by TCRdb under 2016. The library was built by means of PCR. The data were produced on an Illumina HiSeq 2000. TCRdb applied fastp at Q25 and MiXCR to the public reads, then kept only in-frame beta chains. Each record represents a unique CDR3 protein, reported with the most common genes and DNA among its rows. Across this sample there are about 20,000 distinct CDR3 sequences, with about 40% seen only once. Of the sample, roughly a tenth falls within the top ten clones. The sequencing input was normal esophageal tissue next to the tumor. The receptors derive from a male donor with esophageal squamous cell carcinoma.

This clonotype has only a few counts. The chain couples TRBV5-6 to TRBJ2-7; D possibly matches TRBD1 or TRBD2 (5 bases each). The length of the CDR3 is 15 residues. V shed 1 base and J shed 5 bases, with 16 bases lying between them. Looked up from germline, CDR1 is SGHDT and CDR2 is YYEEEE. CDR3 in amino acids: CASSLMGAEGHEQYF. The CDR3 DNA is TGTGCCAGCAGCTTGATGGGCGCCGAGGGACACGAGCAGTACTTC. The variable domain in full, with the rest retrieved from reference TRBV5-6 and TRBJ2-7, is DAGVTQSPTHLIKTRGQQVTLRCSPKSGHDTVSWYQQALGQGPQFIFQYYEEEERQRGNFPDRFSGHQFPNYSSELNVNALLLGDSALYLCASSLMGAEGHEQYFGPGTRLTVT.

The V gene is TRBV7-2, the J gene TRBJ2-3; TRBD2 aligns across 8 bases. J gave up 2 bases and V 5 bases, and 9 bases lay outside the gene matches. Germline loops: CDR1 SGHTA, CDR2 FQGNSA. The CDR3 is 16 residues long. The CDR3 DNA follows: TGTGCCAGCAGCCTCCCCTTGCGGGAGGCCACAGATACGCAGTATTTT. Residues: CASSLPLREATDTQYF.

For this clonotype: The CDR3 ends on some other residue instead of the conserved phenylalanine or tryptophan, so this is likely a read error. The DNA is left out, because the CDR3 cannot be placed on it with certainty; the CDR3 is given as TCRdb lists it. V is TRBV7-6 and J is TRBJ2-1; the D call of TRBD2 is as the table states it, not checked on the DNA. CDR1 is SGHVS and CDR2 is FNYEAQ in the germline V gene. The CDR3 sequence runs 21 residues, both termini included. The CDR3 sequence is CATIDRLGRPPKYNSPLHFGN.

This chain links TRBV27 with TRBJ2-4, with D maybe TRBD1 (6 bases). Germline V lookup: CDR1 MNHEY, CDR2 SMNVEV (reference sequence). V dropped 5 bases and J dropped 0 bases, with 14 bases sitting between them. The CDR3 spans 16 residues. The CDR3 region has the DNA TGTGCCAGCAGTAGGCAGGGGCGTCTAGCCAAAAACATTCAGTACTTC. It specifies CASSRQGRLAKNIQYF.

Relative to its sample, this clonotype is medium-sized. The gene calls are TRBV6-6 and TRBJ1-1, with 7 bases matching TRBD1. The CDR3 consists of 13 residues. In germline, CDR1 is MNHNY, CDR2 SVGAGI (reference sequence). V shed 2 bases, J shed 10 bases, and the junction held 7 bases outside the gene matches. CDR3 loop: CASSYQGGSPAFF. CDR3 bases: TGTGCCAGCAGTTACCAGGGGGGATCCCCAGCTTTCTTT.

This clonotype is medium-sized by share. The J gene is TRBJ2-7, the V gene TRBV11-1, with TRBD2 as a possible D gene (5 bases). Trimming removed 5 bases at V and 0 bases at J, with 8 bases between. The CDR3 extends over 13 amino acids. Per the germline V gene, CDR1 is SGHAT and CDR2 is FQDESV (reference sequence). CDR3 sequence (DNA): TGTGCCAGCAGCCTGGACTTCTCCTACGAGCAGTACTTC. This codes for CASSLDFSYEQYF.

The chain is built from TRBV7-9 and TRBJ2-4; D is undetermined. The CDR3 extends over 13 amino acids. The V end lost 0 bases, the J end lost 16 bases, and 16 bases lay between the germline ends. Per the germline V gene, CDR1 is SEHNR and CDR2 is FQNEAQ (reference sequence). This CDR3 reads CASSLALYNEHYF. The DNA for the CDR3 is TGTGCCAGCAGCTTAGCCCTATACAATGAGCACTACTTC.

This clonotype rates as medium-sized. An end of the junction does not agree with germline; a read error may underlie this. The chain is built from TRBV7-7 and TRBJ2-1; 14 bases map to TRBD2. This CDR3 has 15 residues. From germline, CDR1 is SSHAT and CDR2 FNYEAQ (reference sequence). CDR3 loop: CASSQGLAGADEQFF. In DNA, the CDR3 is TGTGCTAGCAGCCAGGGACTAGCGGGGGCGGATGAGCAGTTCTTC.

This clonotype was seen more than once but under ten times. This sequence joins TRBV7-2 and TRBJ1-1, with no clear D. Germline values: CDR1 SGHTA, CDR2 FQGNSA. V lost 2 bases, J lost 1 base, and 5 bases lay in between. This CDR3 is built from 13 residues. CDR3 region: CASSLFENTEAFF. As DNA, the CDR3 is TGTGCCAGCAGCTTATTTGAGAACACTGAAGCTTTCTTT. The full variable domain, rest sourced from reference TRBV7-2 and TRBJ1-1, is GAGVSQSPSNKVTEKGKDVELRCDPISGHTALYWYRQSLGQGLEFLIYFQGNSAPDKSGLPSDRFSAERTGGSVSTLTIQRTQQEDSAVYLCASSLFENTEAFFGQGTRLTVV.

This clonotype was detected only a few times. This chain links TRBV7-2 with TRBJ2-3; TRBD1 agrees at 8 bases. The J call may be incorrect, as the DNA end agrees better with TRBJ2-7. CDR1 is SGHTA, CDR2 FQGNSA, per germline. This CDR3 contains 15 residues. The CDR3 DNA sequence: TGTGCCAGCAGCTTAGTAGGGACAGGTTCCTACGAGCAGTACTTC. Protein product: CASSLVGTGSYEQYF.

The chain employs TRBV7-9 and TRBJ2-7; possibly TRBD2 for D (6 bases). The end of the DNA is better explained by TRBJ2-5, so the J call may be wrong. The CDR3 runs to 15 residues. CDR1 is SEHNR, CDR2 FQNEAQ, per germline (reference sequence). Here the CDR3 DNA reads TGTGCCAGCAGTCCCACCGGTGGGGGAGGAGAGACCCAGTACTTC. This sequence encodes CASSPTGGGGETQYF.

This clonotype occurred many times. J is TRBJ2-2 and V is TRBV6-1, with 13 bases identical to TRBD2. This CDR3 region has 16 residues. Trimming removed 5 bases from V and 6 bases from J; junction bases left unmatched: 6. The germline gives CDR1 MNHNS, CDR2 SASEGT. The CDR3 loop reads CASSPLLAGGPGELFF. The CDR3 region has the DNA TGTGCCAGCAGTCCTCTACTAGCGGGAGGGCCCGGGGAGCTGTTTTTT.

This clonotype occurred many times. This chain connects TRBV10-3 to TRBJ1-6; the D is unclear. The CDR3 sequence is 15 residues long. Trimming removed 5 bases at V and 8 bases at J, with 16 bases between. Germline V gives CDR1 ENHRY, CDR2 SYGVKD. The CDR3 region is CAISPAEGRDSPLHF. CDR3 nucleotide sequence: TGTGCCATCAGTCCCGCCGAAGGTAGAGATTCACCCCTCCACTTT.

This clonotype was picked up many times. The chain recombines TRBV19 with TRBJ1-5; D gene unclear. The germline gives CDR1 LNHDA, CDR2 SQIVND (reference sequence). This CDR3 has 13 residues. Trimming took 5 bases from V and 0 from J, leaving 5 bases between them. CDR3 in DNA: TGTGCCAGTAGTCACAGTAGCAATCAGCCCCAGCATTTT. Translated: CASSHSSNQPQHF.

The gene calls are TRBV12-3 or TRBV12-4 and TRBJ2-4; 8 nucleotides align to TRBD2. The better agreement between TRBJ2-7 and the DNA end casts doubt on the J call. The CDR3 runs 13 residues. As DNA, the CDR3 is TGTGCCAGCAGTTTCGGGGGGGAATACGAGCAGTACTTC. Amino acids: CASSFGGEYEQYF.

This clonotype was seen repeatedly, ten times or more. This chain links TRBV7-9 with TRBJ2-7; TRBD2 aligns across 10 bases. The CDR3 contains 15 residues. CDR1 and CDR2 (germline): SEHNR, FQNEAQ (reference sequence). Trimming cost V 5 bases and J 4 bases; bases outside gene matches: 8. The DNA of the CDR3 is TGTGCCAGCAGCCCCGATCTAGCGGGAGAGTACGAGCAGTACTTC. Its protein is CASSPDLAGEYEQYF.

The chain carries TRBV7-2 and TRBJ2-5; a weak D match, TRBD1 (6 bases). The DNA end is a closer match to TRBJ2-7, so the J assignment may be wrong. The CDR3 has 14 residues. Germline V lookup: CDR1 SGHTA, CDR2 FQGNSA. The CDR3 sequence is CASSSHRASYEQYF. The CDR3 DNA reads TGTGCCAGCAGCTCTCACAGGGCGTCCTACGAGCAGTACTTC.

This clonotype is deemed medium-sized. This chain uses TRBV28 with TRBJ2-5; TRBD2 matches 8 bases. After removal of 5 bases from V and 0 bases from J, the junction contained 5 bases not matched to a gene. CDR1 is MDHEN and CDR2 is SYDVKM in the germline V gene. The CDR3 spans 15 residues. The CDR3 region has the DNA TGTGCCAGCAGTAGCGGGAGCGGGTACCAAGAGACCCAGTACTTC. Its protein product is CASSSGSGYQETQYF.

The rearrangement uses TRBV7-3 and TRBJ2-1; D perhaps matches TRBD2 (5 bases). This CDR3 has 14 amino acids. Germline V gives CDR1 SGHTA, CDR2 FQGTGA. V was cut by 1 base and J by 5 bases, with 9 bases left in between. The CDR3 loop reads CASSLSLRDNEQFF. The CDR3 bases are TGTGCCAGCAGCTTAAGTTTGCGGGACAATGAGCAGTTCTTC. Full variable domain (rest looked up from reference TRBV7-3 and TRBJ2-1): GAGVSQTPSNKVTEKGKYVELRCDPISGHTALYWYRQSLGQGPEFLIYFQGTGAADDSGLPNDRFFAVRPEGSVSTLKIQRTERGDSAVYLCASSLSLRDNEQFFGPGTRLTVL.

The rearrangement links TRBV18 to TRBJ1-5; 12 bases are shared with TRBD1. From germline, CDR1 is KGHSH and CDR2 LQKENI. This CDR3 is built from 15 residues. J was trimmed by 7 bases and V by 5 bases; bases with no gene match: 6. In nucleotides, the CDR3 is TGTGCCAGCTCAGAGGGACAGGGGGCGATCCAGCCCCAGCATTTT. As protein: CASSEGQGAIQPQHF. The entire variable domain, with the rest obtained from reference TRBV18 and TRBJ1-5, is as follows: NAGVMQNPRHLVRRRGQEARLRCSPMKGHSHVYWYRQLPEEGLKFMVYLQKENIIDESGMPKERFSAEFPKEGPSILRIQQVVRGDSAAYFCASSEGQGAIQPQHFGDGTRLSIL.

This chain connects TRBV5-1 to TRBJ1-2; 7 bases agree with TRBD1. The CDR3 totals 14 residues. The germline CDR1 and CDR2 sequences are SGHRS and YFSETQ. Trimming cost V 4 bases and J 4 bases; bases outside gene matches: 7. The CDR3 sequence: CASSARGFGYGYTF. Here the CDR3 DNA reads TGCGCCAGCAGCGCCAGGGGGTTCGGCTATGGCTACACCTTC.

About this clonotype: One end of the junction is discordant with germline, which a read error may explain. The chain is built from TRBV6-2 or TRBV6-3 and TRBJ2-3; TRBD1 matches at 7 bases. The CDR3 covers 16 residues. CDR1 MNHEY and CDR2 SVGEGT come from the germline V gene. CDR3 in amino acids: CVSSYSTGADTGELYF. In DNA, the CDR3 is TGTGTCAGCAGTTACTCTACAGGGGCGGACACCGGGGAGCTGTATTTT.

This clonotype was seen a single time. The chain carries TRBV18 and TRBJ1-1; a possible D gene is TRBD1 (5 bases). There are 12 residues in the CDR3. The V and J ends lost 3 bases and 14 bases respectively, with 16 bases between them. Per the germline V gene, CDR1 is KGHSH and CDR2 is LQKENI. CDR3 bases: TGTGCCAGCTCACCCACAGGAAGCGAGCAGTTCTTT. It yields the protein CASSPTGSEQFF.

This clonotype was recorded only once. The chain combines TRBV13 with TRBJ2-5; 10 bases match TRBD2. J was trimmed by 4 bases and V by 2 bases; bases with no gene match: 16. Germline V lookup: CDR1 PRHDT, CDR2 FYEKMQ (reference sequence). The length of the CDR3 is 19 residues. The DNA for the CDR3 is TGTGCCAGCAGCTTACAACCCTTCGGAGCGGGAGGGCGGGGAGAGACCCAGTACTTC. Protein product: CASSLQPFGAGGRGETQYF. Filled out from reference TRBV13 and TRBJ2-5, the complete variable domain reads AAGVIQSPRHLIKEKRETATLKCYPIPRHDTVYWYQQGPGQDPQFLISFYEKMQSDKGSIPDRFSAQQFSDYHSELNMSSLELGDSALYFCASSLQPFGAGGRGETQYFGPGTRLLVL.

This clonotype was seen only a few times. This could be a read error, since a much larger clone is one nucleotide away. The CDR3 DNA is TGTGCCAGCAGGGAGCGGGAGAGAACCGGGGAGCTGTATTTT. Its protein is CASRERERTGELYF. This sequence joins TRBV12-3 or TRBV12-4 and TRBJ2-3; TRBD2 matches 8 bases. J gave up 14 bases and V 6 bases, and 16 bases lay outside the gene matches. This CDR3 contains 14 residues.

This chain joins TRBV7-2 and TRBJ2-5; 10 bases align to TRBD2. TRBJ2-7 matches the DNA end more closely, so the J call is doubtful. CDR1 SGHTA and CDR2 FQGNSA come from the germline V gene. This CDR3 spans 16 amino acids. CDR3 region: CASSLDRTSGSYEQYF. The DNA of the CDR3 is TGTGCCAGCAGCTTAGATCGGACTAGCGGCTCCTACGAGCAGTACTTC.

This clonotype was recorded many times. CDR3: CASSGAGGAQGYTF. The CDR3 DNA reads TGTGCCAGCAGTGGGGCAGGGGGGGCGCAAGGCTACACCTTC. The chain is built from TRBV2 and TRBJ1-2; 7 bases match TRBD1. Germline trimming cut 4 bases from V and 8 bases from J; bases unmatched to any gene: 10. The CDR3 has 14 amino acids. CDR1 is SNHLY and CDR2 is FYNNEI in the germline V gene.

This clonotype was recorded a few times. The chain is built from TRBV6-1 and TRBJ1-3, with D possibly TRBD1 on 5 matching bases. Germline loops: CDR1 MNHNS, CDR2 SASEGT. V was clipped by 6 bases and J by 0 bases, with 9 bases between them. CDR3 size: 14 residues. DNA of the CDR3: TGTGCCAGCAGCGCCGGACACTCTGGAAACACCATATATTTT. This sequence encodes CASSAGHSGNTIYF.

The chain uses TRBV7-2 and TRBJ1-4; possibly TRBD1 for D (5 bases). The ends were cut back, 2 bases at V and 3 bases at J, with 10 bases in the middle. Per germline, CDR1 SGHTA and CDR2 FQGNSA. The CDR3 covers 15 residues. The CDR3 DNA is TGTGCCAGCAGCTTATATGCAGGGTCTAATGAAAAACTGTTTTTT. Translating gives CASSLYAGSNEKLFF.

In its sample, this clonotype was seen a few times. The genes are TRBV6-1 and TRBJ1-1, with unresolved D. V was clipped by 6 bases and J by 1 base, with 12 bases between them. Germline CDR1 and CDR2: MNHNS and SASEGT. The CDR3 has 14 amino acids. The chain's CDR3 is CASSYPRANTEAFF. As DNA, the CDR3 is TGTGCCAGCAGCTACCCTAGGGCGAACACTGAAGCTTTCTTT.

CDR3 sequence: CATATLGPDNTGELFF. CDR3 coding DNA: TGTGCCACCGCCACACTGGGCCCTGATAACACCGGGGAGCTGTTTTTT. The rearrangement uses TRBV24-1 and TRBJ2-2; D remains ambiguous. The germline CDR1 and CDR2 sequences are KGHDR and SFDVKD. With 9 bases removed from V and 2 bases from J, the gap between germline ends came to 18 bases. This CDR3 comprises 16 residues.

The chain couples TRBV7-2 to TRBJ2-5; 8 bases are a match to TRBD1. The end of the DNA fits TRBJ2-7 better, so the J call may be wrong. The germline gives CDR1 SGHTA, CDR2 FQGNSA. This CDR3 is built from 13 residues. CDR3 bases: TGTGCCAGCAGCGGGTGGACAGGGTACGAGCAGTACTTC. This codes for CASSGWTGYEQYF.